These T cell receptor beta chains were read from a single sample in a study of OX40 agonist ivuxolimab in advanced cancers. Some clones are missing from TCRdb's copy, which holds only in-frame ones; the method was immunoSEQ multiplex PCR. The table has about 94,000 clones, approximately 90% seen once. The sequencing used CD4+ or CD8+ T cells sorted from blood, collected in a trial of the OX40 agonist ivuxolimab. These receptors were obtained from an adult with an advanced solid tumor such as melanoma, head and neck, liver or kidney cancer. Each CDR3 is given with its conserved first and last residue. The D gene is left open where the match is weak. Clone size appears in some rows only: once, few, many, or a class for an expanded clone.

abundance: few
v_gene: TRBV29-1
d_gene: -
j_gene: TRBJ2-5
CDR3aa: CSVEVTRKETQYF
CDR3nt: TGCAGCGTTGAAGTAACACGCAAAGAGACCCAGTACTTC

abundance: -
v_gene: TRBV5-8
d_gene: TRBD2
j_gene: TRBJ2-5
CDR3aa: CASLQGRGSGETQYF
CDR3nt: TGTGCCAGCCTTCAGGGCCGCGGGAGTGGAGAGACCCAGTACTTC

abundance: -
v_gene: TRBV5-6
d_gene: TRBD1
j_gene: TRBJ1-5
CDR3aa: CASSSYTGTGNNQPQHF
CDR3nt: TGTGCCAGCAGCTCCTACACCGGGACAGGGAACAATCAGCCCCAGCATTTT

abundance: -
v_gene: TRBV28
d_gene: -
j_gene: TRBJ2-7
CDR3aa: CASSAGRGDPYEQYF
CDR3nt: TGTGCCAGCAGCGCGGGACGAGGGGACCCCTACGAGCAGTACTTC

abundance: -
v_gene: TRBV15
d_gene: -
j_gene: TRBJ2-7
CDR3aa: CATSRDKGGIYEQYF
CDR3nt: TGTGCCACCAGCAGAGATAAGGGCGGAATCTACGAGCAGTACTTC

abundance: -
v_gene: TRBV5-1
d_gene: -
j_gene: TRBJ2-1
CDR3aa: CASSSLAEGDNEQFF
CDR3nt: TGCGCCAGCAGCTCTTTAGCGGAGGGGGACAATGAGCAGTTCTTC

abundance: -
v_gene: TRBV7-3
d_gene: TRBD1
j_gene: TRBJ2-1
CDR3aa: CASSPTGEHNEQFF
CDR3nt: TGTGCCAGCAGCCCGACAGGGGAACACAATGAGCAGTTCTTC

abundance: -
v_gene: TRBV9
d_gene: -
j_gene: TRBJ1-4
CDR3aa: CASSVLGSTNEKLFF
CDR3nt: TGTGCCAGCAGCGTTCTGGGGAGTACTAATGAAAAACTGTTTTTT

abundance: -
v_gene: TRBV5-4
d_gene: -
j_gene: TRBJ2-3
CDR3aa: CASSFPISDTQYF
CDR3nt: TGTGCCAGCAGCTTCCCGATTTCGGATACGCAGTATTTT

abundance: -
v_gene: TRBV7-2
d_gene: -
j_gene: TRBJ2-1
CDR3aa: CASSPEGGPYNEQFF
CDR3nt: TGTGCCAGCAGCCCCGAGGGGGGACCTTACAATGAGCAGTTCTTC

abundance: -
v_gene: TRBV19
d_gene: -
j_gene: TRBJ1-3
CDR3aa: CASSIAPGQISGNTIYF
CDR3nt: TGTGCCAGTAGTATAGCTCCGGGACAAATCTCTGGAAACACCATATATTTT

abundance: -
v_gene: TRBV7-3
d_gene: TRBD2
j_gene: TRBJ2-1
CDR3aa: CASSLRAVRTDQSGSRSSYNEQFF
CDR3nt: TGTGCCAGCAGCTTAAGGGCGGTGCGGACGGACCAGAGCGGGAGCCGGAGCTCCTACAATGAGCAGTTCTTC

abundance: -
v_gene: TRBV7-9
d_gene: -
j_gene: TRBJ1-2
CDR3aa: CASSFLLGDSYGYTF
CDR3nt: TGTGCCAGCAGCTTTCTATTAGGAGACAGCTATGGCTACACCTTC

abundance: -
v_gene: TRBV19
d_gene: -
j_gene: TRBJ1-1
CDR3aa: CASFFGQGGNTEAFF
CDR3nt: -

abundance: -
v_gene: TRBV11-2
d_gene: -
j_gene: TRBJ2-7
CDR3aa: CASSLVLGRFHEQYF
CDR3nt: TGTGCCAGCAGCTTAGTGCTGGGCAGGTTCCACGAGCAGTACTTC

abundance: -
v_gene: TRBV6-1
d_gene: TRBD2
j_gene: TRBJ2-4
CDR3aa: CASSESGRNIQYF
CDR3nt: TGTGCCAGCAGTGAATCCGGGAGGAACATTCAGTACTTC

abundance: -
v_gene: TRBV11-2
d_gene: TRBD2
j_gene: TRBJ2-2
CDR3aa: CASSELAGGNTGELFF
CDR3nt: TGTGCCAGCAGCGAACTAGCGGGAGGGAACACCGGGGAGCTGTTTTTT

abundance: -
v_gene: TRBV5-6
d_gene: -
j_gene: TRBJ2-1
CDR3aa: CASSWNARSSYNEQFF
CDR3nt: TGTGCCAGCAGCTGGAACGCGCGTAGCTCCTACAATGAGCAGTTCTTC

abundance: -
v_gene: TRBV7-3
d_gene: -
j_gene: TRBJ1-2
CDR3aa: CASSLTAGAASFGYTF
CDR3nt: TGTGCCAGCAGCTTAACAGCCGGGGCGGCCTCGTTTGGCTACACCTTC

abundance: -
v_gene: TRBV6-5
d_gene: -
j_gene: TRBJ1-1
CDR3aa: CASSYSRGSTEAFF
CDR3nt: TGTGCCAGCAGTTACTCTCGGGGGAGCACTGAAGCTTTCTTT

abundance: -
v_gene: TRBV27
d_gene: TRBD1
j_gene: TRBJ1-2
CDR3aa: CASSPGQGIDGYTF
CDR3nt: TGTGCCAGCAGTCCCGGACAGGGGATAGATGGCTACACCTTC

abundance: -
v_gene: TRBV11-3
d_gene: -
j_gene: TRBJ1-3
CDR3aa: CASSSTNSGNTIYF
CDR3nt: TGTGCCAGCAGCTCGACTAACTCTGGAAACACCATATATTTT

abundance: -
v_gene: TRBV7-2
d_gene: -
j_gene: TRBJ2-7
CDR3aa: CASSLEGSGSYEQYF
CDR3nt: TGTGCCAGCAGCTTAGAGGGTAGCGGATCCTACGAGCAGTACTTC

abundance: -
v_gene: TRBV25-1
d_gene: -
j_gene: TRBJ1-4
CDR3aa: CASSVTGVVGKLFF
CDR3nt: TGTGCCAGCAGCGTGACAGGAGTCGTTGGAAAACTGTTTTTT

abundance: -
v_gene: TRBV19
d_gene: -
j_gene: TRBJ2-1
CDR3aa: CASSPRLESSYNEQFF
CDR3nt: TGTGCCAGTAGCCCACGACTGGAGAGCTCCTACAATGAGCAGTTCTTC

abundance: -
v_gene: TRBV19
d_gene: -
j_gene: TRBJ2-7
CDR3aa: CASSIGATVSYEQYF
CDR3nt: TGTGCCAGTAGTATCGGGGCCACCGTTTCCTACGAGCAGTACTTC

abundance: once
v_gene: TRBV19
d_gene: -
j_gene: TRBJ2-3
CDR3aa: CASIQGAGTADTQYF
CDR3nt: TGTGCCAGTATACAAGGGGCAGGGACGGCAGATACGCAGTATTTT

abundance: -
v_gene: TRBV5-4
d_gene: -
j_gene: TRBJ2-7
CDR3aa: CASSPSGGGRTYEQYF
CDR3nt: TGTGCCAGCAGCCCATCCGGAGGCGGGCGAACCTACGAGCAGTACTTC

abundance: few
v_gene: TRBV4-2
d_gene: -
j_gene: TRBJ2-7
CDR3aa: CASSQDHIPTYEQYF
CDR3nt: TGTGCCAGCAGCCAAGATCATATCCCAACTTACGAGCAGTACTTC

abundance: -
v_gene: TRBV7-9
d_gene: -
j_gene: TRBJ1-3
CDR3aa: CASSPAVGMGNTIYF
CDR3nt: TGTGCCAGCAGCCCGGCAGTCGGGATGGGAAACACCATATATTTT

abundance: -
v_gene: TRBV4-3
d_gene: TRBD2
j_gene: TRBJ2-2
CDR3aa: CASSQRSGSRGGELFF
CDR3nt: TGCGCCAGCAGCCAAAGGAGCGGGAGTCGTGGCGGGGAGCTGTTTTTT

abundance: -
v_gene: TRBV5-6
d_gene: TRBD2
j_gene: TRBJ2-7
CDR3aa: CASRVTGTSETYEQYF
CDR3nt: TGTGCCAGCAGGGTCACCGGGACTAGCGAAACCTACGAGCAGTACTTC

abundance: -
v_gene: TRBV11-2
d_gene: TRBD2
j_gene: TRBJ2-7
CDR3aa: CASSPTPGGPYEQYF
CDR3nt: TGTGCCAGCTCACCAACCCCGGGAGGGCCCTACGAGCAGTACTTC

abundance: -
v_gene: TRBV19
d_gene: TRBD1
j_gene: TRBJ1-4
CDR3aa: CASSSHTGTALGKLFF
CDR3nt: TGTGCCAGTAGTAGCCATACCGGGACAGCCCTTGGAAAACTGTTTTTT

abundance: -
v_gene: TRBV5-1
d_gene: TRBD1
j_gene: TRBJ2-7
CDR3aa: CASSNGDRGYEQYF
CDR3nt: TGCGCCAGCAGCAATGGGGACAGGGGTTACGAGCAGTACTTC

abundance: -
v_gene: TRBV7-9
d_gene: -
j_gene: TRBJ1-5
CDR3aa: CASSRTGTGPRDQPQHF
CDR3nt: TGTGCCAGCAGCCGGACGGGCACAGGTCCCCGAGATCAGCCCCAGCATTTT

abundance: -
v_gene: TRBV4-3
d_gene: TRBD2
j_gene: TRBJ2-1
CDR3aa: CASSPRVAGGNEQFF
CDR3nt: TGCGCCAGCAGCCCACGGGTAGCGGGAGGCAATGAGCAGTTCTTC

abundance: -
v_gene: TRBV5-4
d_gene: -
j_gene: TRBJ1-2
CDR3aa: CASSLVQGVSGYTF
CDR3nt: TGTGCCAGCAGCTTGGTTCAGGGAGTAAGTGGCTACACCTTC

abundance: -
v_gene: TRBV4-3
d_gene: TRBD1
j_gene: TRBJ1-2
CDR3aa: CASSQDLRQGLNYGYTF
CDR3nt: TGCGCCAGCAGCCAAGATCTGAGACAGGGACTTAACTATGGCTACACCTTC

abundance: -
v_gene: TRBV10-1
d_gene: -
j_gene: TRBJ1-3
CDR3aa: CASSGSFRVTGNTIYF
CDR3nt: TGCGCCAGCAGTGGGTCCTTTAGAGTAACTGGAAACACCATATATTTT

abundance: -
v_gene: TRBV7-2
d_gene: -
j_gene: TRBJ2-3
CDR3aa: CASSLVGTDTQYF
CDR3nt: TGTGCCAGCAGCTTAGTAGGAACAGATACGCAGTATTTT

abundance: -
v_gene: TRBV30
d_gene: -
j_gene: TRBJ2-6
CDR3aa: CAWSVHPITLSGANVLTF
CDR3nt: TGTGCCTGGAGCGTACATCCTATTACCCTCTCTGGGGCCAACGTCCTGACTTTC

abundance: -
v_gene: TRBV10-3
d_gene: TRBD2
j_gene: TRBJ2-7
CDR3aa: CAISGTSGTEQYF
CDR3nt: TGTGCCATCAGTGGGACTAGCGGTACGGAGCAGTACTTC

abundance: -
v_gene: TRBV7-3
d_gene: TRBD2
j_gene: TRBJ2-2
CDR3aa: CASSPASGSRTGELFF
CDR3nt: TGTGCCAGCAGCCCTGCTAGCGGGAGTCGAACCGGGGAGCTGTTTTTT

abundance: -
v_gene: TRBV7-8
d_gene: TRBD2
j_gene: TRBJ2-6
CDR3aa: CASLRETHPGSGANVLTF
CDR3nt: TGTGCCAGCCTGCGGGAGACCCACCCCGGCTCTGGGGCCAACGTCCTGACTTTC

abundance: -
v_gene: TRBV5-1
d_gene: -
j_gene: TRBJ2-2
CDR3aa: CASSLVGRDGELFF
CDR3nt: TGCGCCAGCAGCTTGGTCGGCAGGGACGGGGAGCTGTTTTTT

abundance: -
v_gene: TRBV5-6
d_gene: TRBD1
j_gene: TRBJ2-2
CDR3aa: CASSITGGHDGELFF
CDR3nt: TGTGCCAGCAGCATAACAGGGGGCCACGACGGGGAGCTGTTTTTT

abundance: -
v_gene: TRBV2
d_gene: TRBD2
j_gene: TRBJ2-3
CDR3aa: CATNWASGTDTQYF
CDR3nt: TGTGCCACCAACTGGGCTAGCGGGACAGATACGCAGTATTTT

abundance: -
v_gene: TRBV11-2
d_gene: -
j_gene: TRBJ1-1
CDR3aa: CASSPYAEAFF
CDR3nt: TGTGCCAGCAGCCCTTACGCTGAAGCTTTCTTT

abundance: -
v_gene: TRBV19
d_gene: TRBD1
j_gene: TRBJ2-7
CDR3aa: CASSSQGQGFYEQYF
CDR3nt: TGTGCCAGTAGTTCGCAGGGACAGGGTTTCTACGAGCAGTACTTC